This TCR beta chain derives from a study of CD8+CD57+ T cells in acquired aplastic anemia. Study results and caveats: With respect to CD8+ Simpson's diversity, patients and controls did not differ significantly.

Selection for sequencing was limited to patients who had shown CD8+CD57+ cell expansion by flow cytometry. Template material for TCR beta VDJ and CDR3 profiling consisted of genomic DNA. TCRdb processed the reads anew with MiXCR; each CDR3 protein has one entry. The table shows 160,000 or so distinct CDR3 sequences, with 71% occurring only once. A remark on this clonotype: Its antigen remains unknown.

The sequenced sample was sorted CD4+, CD8+, or CD8+CD57+ T cells (not recorded which) from PBMCs. The clonotype originates from a human donor with aplastic anemia.

CDR3 nucleotides: TGTGCCAGCAGCTTAGAACAAGATACGCAGTATTTT. Amino acids: CASSLEQDTQYF. The chain employs TRBV7-9 and TRBJ2-3; no clear D gene. Germline CDR1 SEHNR, CDR2 FQNEAQ (reference sequence). The CDR3 is made up of 12 amino acids. Trimming took off 1 base at V and 5 bases at J, with 4 bases between the two ends.